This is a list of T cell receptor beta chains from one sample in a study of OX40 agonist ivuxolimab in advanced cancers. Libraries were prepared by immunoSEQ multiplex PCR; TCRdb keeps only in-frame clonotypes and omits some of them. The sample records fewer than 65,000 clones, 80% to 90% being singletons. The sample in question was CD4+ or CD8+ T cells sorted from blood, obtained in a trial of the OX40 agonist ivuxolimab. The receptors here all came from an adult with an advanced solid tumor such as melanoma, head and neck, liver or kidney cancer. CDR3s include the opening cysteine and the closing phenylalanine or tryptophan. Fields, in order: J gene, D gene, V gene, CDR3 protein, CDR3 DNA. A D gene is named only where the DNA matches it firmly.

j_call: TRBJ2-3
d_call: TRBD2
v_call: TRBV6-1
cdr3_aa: CASSGTSGGNTQYF
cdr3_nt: TGTGCCAGCAGTGGAACTAGCGGGGGAAATACGCAGTATTTT

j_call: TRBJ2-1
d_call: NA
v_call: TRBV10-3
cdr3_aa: CAISAGNEQFF
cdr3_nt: TGTGCCATCAGTGCCGGCAATGAGCAGTTCTTC

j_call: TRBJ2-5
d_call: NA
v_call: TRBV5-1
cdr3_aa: CASSGGAVQETQYF
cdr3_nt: TGCGCCAGCAGCGGCGGGGCGGTTCAAGAGACCCAGTACTTC

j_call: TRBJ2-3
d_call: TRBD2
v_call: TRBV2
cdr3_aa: CASSGLAASTDTQYF
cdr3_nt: TGTGCCAGCAGTGGACTAGCGGCAAGCACAGATACGCAGTATTTT

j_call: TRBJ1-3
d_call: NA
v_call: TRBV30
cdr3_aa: CAWSEGKHSGNTIYF
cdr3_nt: TGTGCCTGGAGTGAAGGCAAGCACTCTGGAAACACCATATATTTT

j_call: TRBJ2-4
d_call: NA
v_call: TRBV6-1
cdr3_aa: CASSDTILAKNIQYF
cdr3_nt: TGTGCCAGCAGTGATACTATACTAGCCAAAAACATTCAGTACTTC

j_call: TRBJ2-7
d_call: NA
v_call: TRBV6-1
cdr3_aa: CASSEWWQAYEQYF
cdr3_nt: TGTGCCAGCAGTGAATGGTGGCAGGCCTACGAGCAGTACTTC

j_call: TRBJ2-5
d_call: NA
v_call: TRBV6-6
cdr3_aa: CASTKGRGKETQYF
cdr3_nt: TGTGCCAGCACCAAGGGTAGGGGGAAAGAGACCCAGTACTTC

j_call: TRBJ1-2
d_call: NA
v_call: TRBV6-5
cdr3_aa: CASSSPGTPYGYTF
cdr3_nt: TGTGCCAGCAGCTCGCCCGGGACCCCCTATGGCTACACCTTC

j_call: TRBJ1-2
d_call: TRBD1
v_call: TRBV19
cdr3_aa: CASSMADRGHGYTF
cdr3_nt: TGTGCCAGTAGTATGGCTGACAGGGGGCATGGCTACACCTTC

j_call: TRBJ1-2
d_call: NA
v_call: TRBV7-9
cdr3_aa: CASSLVGTPAGYTF
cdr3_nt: TGTGCCAGCAGCTTAGTTGGGACCCCGGCTGGCTACACCTTC

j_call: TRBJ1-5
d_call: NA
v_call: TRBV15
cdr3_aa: CATSNYGGGGQPQHF
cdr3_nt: TGTGCCACCAGCAACTACGGAGGGGGGGGTCAGCCCCAGCATTTT